The 28 T cell receptor beta chains listed next were all sequenced from one sample in a study of cytomegalovirus exposure and HLA in healthy donors. In the PCR, 60 Vbeta and 13 Jbeta primers were used. The data were produced by immunoSEQ multiplex PCR, yet TCRdb's version contains in-frame clones alone and is incomplete. The data show about 120,000 clones, about 80% seen once. Sequencing was carried out using PBMCs. The origin of the receptors is a man between 60 and 70 years old in good health and CMV-seropositive.

The chain has TRBV19 and TRBJ1-3; 10 positions agree with TRBD1. The trim removed 7 bases at V and 1 base at J, leaving 10 bases unmatched. Germline CDR1 is LNHDA and CDR2 is SQIVND (reference sequence). This CDR3 contains 17 residues. The DNA of the CDR3 is TGTGCCAGTAAAGACAGGGGGCGTCGTGCTTCTGGAAACACCATATATTTT. Its protein product is CASKDRGRRASGNTIYF.

The CDR3 here is CASSLAGGTQETQYF. DNA of the CDR3: TGTGCCAGCAGCTTAGCAGGCGGGACCCAAGAGACCCAGTACTTC. V is TRBV11-2 and J is TRBJ2-5; possibly TRBD2 for D (6 bases). V was trimmed by 1 base and J by 1 base, leaving 10 bases between them. The germline V gene encodes CDR1 SGHAT and CDR2 FQNNGV. CDR3 length equals 15 residues.

J is TRBJ1-2 and V is TRBV2, with TRBD1 as a possible D gene (5 bases). The V gene lost 2 bases and the J gene lost 4 bases, with 11 bases spanning the gap. CDR3 size: 14 residues. Germline V CDR1 and CDR2: SNHLY, FYNNEI. The CDR3 DNA follows: TGTGCCAGCAGTGAAAGGCAGGGAGGCTATGGCTACACCTTC. It encodes CASSERQGGYGYTF.

This clone has more than one count but fewer than ten. The chain links TRBV11-2 to TRBJ2-7; 7 nucleotides match TRBD1. The CDR3 totals 15 residues. Germline CDR1 and CDR2: SGHAT and FQNNGV. V shed 5 bases and J 1 base; nucleotides not matched to a gene: 8. CDR3: CASSMSRGQSYEQYF. DNA for the CDR3: TGTGCCAGCAGCATGTCTCGGGGACAGTCCTACGAGCAGTACTTC. Variable domain in full (rest from reference TRBV11-2 and TRBJ2-7): EAGVAQSPRYKIIEKRQSVAFWCNPISGHATLYWYQQILGQGPKLLIQFQNNGVVDDSQLPKDRFSAERLKGVDSTLKIQPAKLEDSAVYLCASSMSRGQSYEQYFGPGTRLTVT.

The V call is TRBV5-1, the J call TRBJ2-7; a weak D match, TRBD1 (5 bases). Germline V lookup: CDR1 SGHRS, CDR2 YFSETQ. The V and J ends lost 4 bases and 3 bases respectively, with 14 bases between them. This CDR3 has 14 amino acids. The CDR3 DNA sequence: TGCGCCAGCAGCCCCCAGGCGACAGTCTACGAGCAGTACTTC. Its translation is CASSPQATVYEQYF.

The rearrangement links TRBV30 to TRBJ2-3; 9 bases line up with TRBD2. CDR1 is GTSNPN, CDR2 SVGIG, per germline (reference sequence). CDR3 length equals 15 residues. The V segment lost 4 bases and the J segment 8 bases; nucleotides outside the gene matches: 13. CDR3 region: CAWMRAGGPEGTQYF. As DNA, the CDR3 is TGTGCCTGGATGAGAGCGGGGGGCCCCGAAGGTACGCAGTATTTT.

The V gene is TRBV19, the J gene TRBJ2-7; 12 positions agree with TRBD2. The CDR3 has 15 amino acids. Trimming at V came to 7 bases and at J to 2 bases, leaving 6 bases not matched to a gene. Germline CDR1 reads LNHDA; CDR2 reads SQIVND (reference sequence). The CDR3 coding sequence is TGTGCCAGTACCTTACTAGCGGGGGGCGCCTACGAGCAGTACTTC. Amino acid sequence: CASTLLAGGAYEQYF.

This chain uses TRBV6-1 with TRBJ1-2; the D is unclear. This CDR3 is 14 amino acids long. V lost 6 bases to trimming and J lost 4 bases, with 15 bases between them. The germline CDR1 and CDR2 sequences are MNHNS and SASEGT. CDR3: CASSPIPRGYGYTF. Written as DNA, the CDR3 is TGTGCCAGCAGCCCGATACCCCGGGGCTATGGCTACACCTTC.

The chain employs TRBV7-8 and TRBJ1-1, with 7 bases lining up with TRBD1. CDR1 is SGHVS and CDR2 is FQNEAQ in the germline V gene. CDR3 length: 14 residues. V was clipped by 5 bases and J by 3 bases; unmatched bases: 6. CDR3 residues: CASSTTGWDTEAFF. In DNA, the CDR3 is TGTGCCAGCAGCACGACAGGGTGGGACACTGAAGCTTTCTTT.

This clone was seen just once. The rearrangement joins TRBV6-4 to TRBJ2-3; no definite D call. V gave up 6 bases and J gave up 4 bases, with 17 bases separating them. Germline CDR1 is MRHNA and CDR2 is SNTAGT. This CDR3 spans 15 amino acids. CDR3 bases: TGTGCCAGCAGCGCCTCAATAGCAGCCCCAGATACGCAGTATTTT. It translates to CASSASIAAPDTQYF.

The CDR3 DNA follows: TGTGCCAGCAGCTTGTCAGGAGGGCCCGACGGGGAGCTGTTTTTT. Protein product: CASSLSGGPDGELFF. The rearrangement joins TRBV11-3 to TRBJ2-2, with D maybe TRBD2 (6 bases). This CDR3 is built from 15 residues. With 3 bases removed from V and 7 bases from J, the gap between germline ends came to 15 bases. Looked up from germline, CDR1 is SGHNT and CDR2 is YENEEA.

The chain recombines TRBV5-5 with TRBJ2-5, with TRBD2 identical over 10 bases. Matching the DNA end better, TRBJ2-7 makes the J call doubtful. The CDR3 extends over 14 amino acids. CDR1 is SGHKS, CDR2 YYEKEE, per germline (reference sequence). CDR3 sequence (DNA): TGTGCCAGCAGCCCACTAGCGGGACATTACGAGCAGTACTTC. This sequence encodes CASSPLAGHYEQYF.

A few counts support this clone. This chain joins TRBV28 and TRBJ1-2; D remains ambiguous. This CDR3 has 12 amino acids. Germline loops: CDR1 MDHEN, CDR2 SYDVKM. The V end was cut by 5 bases, the J end by 4 bases, with 8 bases between. The CDR3 sequence: CASSTYSYGYTF. CDR3 in DNA: TGTGCCAGCAGTACTTACTCCTATGGCTACACCTTC.

In nucleotides, the CDR3 is TGTGCCATCAGTGAGTTAGAACAGGGCGACGGCTACACCTTC. As protein: CAISELEQGDGYTF. V and J are TRBV10-3 and TRBJ1-2, with D tentatively TRBD1 (6 bases). This CDR3 has 14 residues. Germline-derived CDR1 and CDR2 are ENHRY and SYGVKD. V was clipped by 1 base and J by 8 bases, with 14 bases between them.

The gene calls are TRBV28 and TRBJ1-2; a weak D match, TRBD1 (6 bases). CDR3 length: 14 amino acids. Germline CDR1 reads MDHEN; CDR2 reads SYDVKM. Trimming removed 6 bases from V and 4 bases from J, with 15 bases in between. CDR3 sequence reads: CASRPQGNPYGYTF. The CDR3 DNA reads TGTGCCAGCAGGCCACAGGGAAACCCCTATGGCTACACCTTC.

The CDR3 DNA reads TGTGCCAGCAGCTTAGTGGGCAGTTCCTACAATGAGCAGTTCTTC. Amino acids: CASSLVGSSYNEQFF. V is TRBV11-3 and J is TRBJ2-1; D is ambiguous. V shed 1 base and J shed 1 base, with 8 bases lying between them. The CDR3 is 15 amino acids. Looked up from germline, CDR1 is SGHNT and CDR2 is YENEEA.

The chain employs TRBV15 and TRBJ1-2; D not certain. V was cut by 0 bases and J by 6 bases, with 14 bases left in between. Per the germline V gene, CDR1 is LNHNV and CDR2 is YYDKDF (reference sequence). This CDR3 comprises 15 residues. CDR3 region: CATSRERRTGDGYTF. CDR3 nucleotide sequence: TGTGCCACCAGCAGAGAACGACGGACTGGGGATGGCTACACCTTC.

V is TRBV10-3 and J is TRBJ1-2; tentatively, D is TRBD1 (5 bases). This CDR3 spans 20 amino acids. V shed 8 bases and J shed 2 bases, with 33 bases lying between them. Germline V gives CDR1 ENHRY, CDR2 SYGVKD. CDR3 coding DNA: TGTGCCATCGGGGGGATTATCCCACGCACCCATCAAGCCCCGAACTATGGCTACACCTTC. Translation: CAIGGIIPRTHQAPNYGYTF.

The gene calls are TRBV11-3 and TRBJ2-7; 7 nucleotides agree with TRBD1. The CDR3 is made up of 13 amino acids. V lost 5 bases to trimming and J lost 7 bases; unmatched junction nucleotides: 8. Germline CDR1 reads SGHNT; CDR2 reads YENEEA. The CDR3 DNA is TGTGCCAGCAGCCTTGACAGGGTCGGGGAGCAGTACTTC. Translation gives CASSLDRVGEQYF.

The rearrangement joins TRBV5-1 to TRBJ1-4; 11 bases are a match to TRBD1. Germline assignment: CDR1 SGHRS and CDR2 YFSETQ. The trim removed 3 bases at V and 7 bases at J, leaving 2 bases unmatched. This CDR3 region has 14 residues. The CDR3 coding sequence is TGCGCCAGCAGCTGGGGACAGGGGGGTGAAAAACTGTTTTTT. Its protein is CASSWGQGGEKLFF.

This clone is a singleton in its sample. The rearrangement uses TRBV6-1 and TRBJ1-4; D remains unclear. The V end was cut by 8 bases, the J end by 0 bases, with 10 bases between. Germline V lookup: CDR1 MNHNS, CDR2 SASEGT. This CDR3 region has 14 residues. The chain's CDR3 is CASGVGATNEKLFF. The CDR3 region has the DNA TGTGCCAGCGGGGTGGGAGCAACTAATGAAAAACTGTTTTTT.

The chain recombines TRBV7-9 with TRBJ2-1, with D possibly matching TRBD2 (6 bases). Germline V lookup: CDR1 SEHNR, CDR2 FQNEAQ (reference sequence). Trimming left V 5 bases short and J 4 bases short, with 9 bases between. The CDR3 is 13 residues long. This CDR3 is CASSIGGYNEQFF. CDR3 coding DNA: TGTGCCAGCAGCATTGGAGGGTACAATGAGCAGTTCTTC.

This clone was counted a few times. The chain has TRBV27 and TRBJ2-7; no firm D call. V lost 5 bases, J lost 0 bases, and 8 bases lay in between. From germline, CDR1 is MNHEY and CDR2 SMNVEV (reference sequence). The CDR3 totals 13 residues. CDR3 bases: TGTGCCAGCAGTCCCCGTAGCTCCTACGAGCAGTACTTC. This codes for CASSPRSSYEQYF.

V is TRBV7-9 and J is TRBJ1-1; TRBD1 might be the D (6 bases). The CDR3 length is 14 residues. The germline V gene encodes CDR1 SEHNR and CDR2 FQNEAQ (reference sequence). Trimming pared 4 bases from V and 3 bases from J, leaving 12 bases between. CDR3 DNA: TGTGCCAGCAGCTCGGGCAGGGGATACACTGAAGCTTTCTTT. Amino acid sequence: CASSSGRGYTEAFF. Complete variable domain (other parts from reference TRBV7-9 and TRBJ1-1): DTGVSQNPRHKITKRGQNVTFRCDPISEHNRLYWYRQTLGQGPEFLTYFQNEAQLEKSRLLSDRFSAERPKGSFSTLEIQRTEQGDSAMYLCASSSGRGYTEAFFGQGTRLTVV.

This chain connects TRBV2 to TRBJ2-7; 8 bases match TRBD1. Germline lookup yields CDR1 SNHLY and CDR2 FYNNEI. The V segment lost 6 bases and the J segment 3 bases; nucleotides outside the gene matches: 7. This CDR3 has 14 amino acids. CDR3 DNA: TGTGCCAGCAGCTTAGAGACAGGGGTCTACGAGCAGTACTTC. Amino acid sequence: CASSLETGVYEQYF.

The chain employs TRBV6-1 and TRBJ2-7, with D unclear. V gave up 0 bases and J gave up 3 bases, with 9 bases separating them. Germline V gene lookup returns CDR1 MNHNS and CDR2 SASEGT. This CDR3 contains 14 residues. CDR3 sequence reads: CASSEAVQLYEQYF. The CDR3 DNA is TGTGCCAGCAGTGAAGCAGTACAGCTCTACGAGCAGTACTTC.

This clone appeared once. The chain combines TRBV11-2 with TRBJ1-2, with D perhaps matching TRBD1 (6 bases). The CDR3 has 15 amino acids. V was trimmed by 4 bases and J by 3 bases, leaving 15 bases between them. CDR1 is SGHAT, CDR2 FQNNGV, per germline. The CDR3 coding sequence is TGTGCCAGCAGCTATAGCACGGGGGGCCACTATGGCTACACCTTC. It yields the protein CASSYSTGGHYGYTF. The variable domain in full, with the rest retrieved from reference TRBV11-2 and TRBJ1-2, is EAGVAQSPRYKIIEKRQSVAFWCNPISGHATLYWYQQILGQGPKLLIQFQNNGVVDDSQLPKDRFSAERLKGVDSTLKIQPAKLEDSAVYLCASSYSTGGHYGYTFGSGTRLTVV.

V gene TRBV6-5 combines with J gene TRBJ1-1; D perhaps matches TRBD1 (5 bases). The length of the CDR3 is 12 residues. V lost 6 bases to trimming and J lost 1 base, with 6 bases between them. CDR1 and CDR2 (germline): MNHEY, SVGAGI. The CDR3 DNA reads TGTGCCAGCAGGACAGAGAACACTGAAGCTTTCTTT. It translates to CASRTENTEAFF.